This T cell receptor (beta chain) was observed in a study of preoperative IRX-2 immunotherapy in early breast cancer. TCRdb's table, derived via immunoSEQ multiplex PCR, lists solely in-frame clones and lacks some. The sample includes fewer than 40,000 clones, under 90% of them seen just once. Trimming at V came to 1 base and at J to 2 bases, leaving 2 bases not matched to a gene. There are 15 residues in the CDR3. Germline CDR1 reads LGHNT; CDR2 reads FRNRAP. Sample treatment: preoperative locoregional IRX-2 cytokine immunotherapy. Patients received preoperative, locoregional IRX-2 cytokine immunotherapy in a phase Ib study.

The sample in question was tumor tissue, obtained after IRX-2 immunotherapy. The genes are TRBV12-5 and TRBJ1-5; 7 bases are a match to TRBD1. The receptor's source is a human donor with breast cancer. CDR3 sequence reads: CASGLETGGNQPQHF. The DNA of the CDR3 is TGTGCTAGTGGTTTGGAAACAGGGGGCAATCAGCCCCAGCATTTT.